Reported below is one TCR beta chain. The antigen is unknown. PCR employed 60 Vbeta and 13 Jbeta primers. Here immunoSEQ multiplex PCR was the method, and the copy in TCRdb shows in-frame clones only, minus some. In the table there are 64,000 or so clones, about two thirds of which are singletons. Germline loops: CDR1 PRHDT, CDR2 FYEKMQ (reference sequence). The CDR3 is made up of 15 amino acids. V was pared by 4 bases and J by 11 bases, with 8 bases of the junction left unmatched. These data come from a study of cytomegalovirus exposure and HLA in healthy donors. Overall study results and limits: Productive rates of about 87% or about 30% were seen for most TCR beta V segments in an earlier analysis. Presence/absence results assume similar sequencing depth per donor, which may not hold. 87-base-pair reads could not separate some V segments, including TRBV6-2 and TRBV6-3. Accurate HLA-A and HLA-B prediction from TCR beta sequences was reported for most subjects.

The clonotype was recovered from a man between 35 and 55 years old in good health and CMV-seropositive. Sequencing was performed on PBMCs. The chain links TRBV13 to TRBJ1-6; 10 nucleotides agree with TRBD1. CDR3 in DNA: TGTGCCAGCAGCTGGAGGACAGGGGGAAATCCACCCCTCCACTTT. It specifies CASSWRTGGNPPLHF.